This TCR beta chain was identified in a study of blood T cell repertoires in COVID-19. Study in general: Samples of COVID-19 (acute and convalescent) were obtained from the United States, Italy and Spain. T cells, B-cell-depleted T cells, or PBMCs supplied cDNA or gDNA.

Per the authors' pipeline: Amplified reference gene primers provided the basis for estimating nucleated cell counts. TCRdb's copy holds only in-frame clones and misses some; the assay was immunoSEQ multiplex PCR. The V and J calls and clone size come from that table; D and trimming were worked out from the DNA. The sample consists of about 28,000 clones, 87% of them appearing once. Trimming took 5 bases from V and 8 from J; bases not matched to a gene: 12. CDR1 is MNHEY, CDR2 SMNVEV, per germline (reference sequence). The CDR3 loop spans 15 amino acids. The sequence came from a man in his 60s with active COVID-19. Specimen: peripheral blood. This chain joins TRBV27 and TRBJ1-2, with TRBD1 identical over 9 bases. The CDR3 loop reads CASSKPGQGSYGYTF. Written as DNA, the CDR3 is TGTGCCAGCAGTAAGCCGGGACAGGGTTCTTACGGCTACACCTTC.